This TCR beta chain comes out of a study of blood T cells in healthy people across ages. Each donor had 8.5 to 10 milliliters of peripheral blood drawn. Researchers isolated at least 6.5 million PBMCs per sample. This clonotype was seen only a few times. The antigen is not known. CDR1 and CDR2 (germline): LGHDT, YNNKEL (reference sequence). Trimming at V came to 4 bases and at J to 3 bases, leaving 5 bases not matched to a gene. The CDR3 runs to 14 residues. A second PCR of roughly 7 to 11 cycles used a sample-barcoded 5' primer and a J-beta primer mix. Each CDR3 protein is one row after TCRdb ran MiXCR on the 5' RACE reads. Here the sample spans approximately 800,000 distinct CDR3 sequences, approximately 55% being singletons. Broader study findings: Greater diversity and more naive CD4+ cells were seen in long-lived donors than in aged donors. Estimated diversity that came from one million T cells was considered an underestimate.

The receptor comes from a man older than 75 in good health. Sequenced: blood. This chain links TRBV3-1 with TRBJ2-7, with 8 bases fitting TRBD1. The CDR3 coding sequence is TGTGCCAGCAGCCGTGCAGACAGGGGCTACGAGCAGTACTTC. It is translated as CASSRADRGYEQYF.